What follows describes a single TCR beta chain. Clones were read by immunoSEQ multiplex PCR, and TCRdb kept only the in-frame ones, dropping some. The data show roughly 80,000 clones, 88% seen once. The record originates from a study of blood T cell repertoires in COVID-19. Whole-study context: T cells, B-cell-depleted T cells, or PBMCs provided the cDNA or gDNA that served as material.

The germline gives CDR1 SNHLY, CDR2 FYNNEI. The length of the CDR3 is 15 residues. V was clipped by 5 bases and J by 6 bases, with 20 bases between them. The rearrangement links TRBV2 to TRBJ2-7; a possible D gene is TRBD2 (5 bases). Source material: peripheral blood. The receptor comes from a middle-aged man with active COVID-19. CDR3 sequence (DNA): TGTGCCAGCAGTTTGGGAGTTCTTCTAAGGTCCGAGCAGTACTTC. Translating gives CASSLGVLLRSEQYF.